This is a list of T cell receptor beta chains from one sample in a study of blood T cells in healthy people across ages. TCRdb independently ran MiXCR on the 5' RACE reads; one entry per CDR3 protein. Among 780,000 or so distinct CDR3 sequences listed, roughly 50% were seen once. Sequencing input: blood. The receptors come from an elderly man in good health. Each CDR3 is given with its conserved first and last residue. The D gene is left open where the match is weak. The size field is filled for only some rows; it gives once, few, many or a size class.

j_call clone_size d_call v_call cdr3_nt cdr3_aa
TRBJ2-4 NA TRBD2 TRBV29-1 TGCAGCGTCCCCGGGGGGGCCAAAAACATTCAGTACTTC CSVPGGAKNIQYF
TRBJ2-1 NA NA TRBV20-1 TGTAGTGCTAGGGGAAATAAGCAGTTCTTC CSARGNKQFF
TRBJ2-7 many TRBD1 TRBV7-2 TGTGCCAGCAGCCGGGACAGCGGAGCCTACGAGCAGTACTTC CASSRDSGAYEQYF
TRBJ2-7 few TRBD1 TRBV5-4 TGTGCCAGCAGCCTTGGACAGGGGGCCGCCTACGAGCAGTACTTC CASSLGQGAAYEQYF
TRBJ2-7 few TRBD2 TRBV25-1 TGTGCCAGCCCCTCCCGGGAGGGGAGCAAGCAGTACTTC CASPSREGSKQYF
TRBJ1-2 NA NA TRBV25-1 TGTGCCAGCAGCCCCCCAGGGCTGGTCGGCTACACCTTC CASSPPGLVGYTF
TRBJ2-7 NA NA TRBV20-1 TGCAGTGCTAGAGCTCCCTCAGCGGTTCCCTACGAGCAGTACTTC CSARAPSAVPYEQYF
TRBJ1-4 NA TRBD1 TRBV18 TGTGCCAGCTCACCGGTGAACAGGGGGCGAGAAAAACTGTTTTTT CASSPVNRGREKLFF
TRBJ2-1 few NA TRBV7-2 TGTGCCAGCAGCTCCACTAGAGCAAGGGGGCAGTTCTTC CASSSTRARGQFF
TRBJ1-2 NA TRBD1 TRBV29-1 TGCAGCGTTGTCCCCGGGGCAGGGGGCGCGTATGGCTACACCTTC CSVVPGAGGAYGYTF
TRBJ2-1 few TRBD2 TRBV29-1 TGCAGCGCACTAGCGGGAGTTGGTAATGAGCAGTTCTTC CSALAGVGNEQFF
TRBJ2-2 NA NA TRBV5-1 TGCGCCAGCAGCTTGGGAGGGGTCGGTGGAAACGCCGGGGAGCTGTTTTTT CASSLGGVGGNAGELFF
TRBJ1-2 few NA TRBV6-6 TGTGCCAGCAGCCGGGACGGAGCTAACTATGGCTACACCTTC CASSRDGANYGYTF
TRBJ2-5 NA TRBD2 TRBV30 TGTGCCTGGAGGGCTAGCGGGAGGGCCTCAGAGACCCAGTACTTC CAWRASGRASETQYF
TRBJ2-3 NA TRBD2 TRBV12-3/TRBV12-4 TGTGCCAGCAGCCCACGACTAGCGGGTGAGCACAGATACGCGTATTTT CASSPRLAGEHRYAYF
TRBJ2-1 NA NA TRBV15 TGTGCCACCAGCAGAGATGCTAGATACAATGGGCAGTTCTTC CATSRDARYNGQFF
TRBJ2-6 once NA TRBV12-3/TRBV12-4 TGTGCCAGCACCCCTCAATTACCTGGGGCCAACGTCCTGACTTTC CASTPQLPGANVLTF
TRBJ2-7 NA TRBD2 TRBV29-1 TGCAGCGCCGGGGGACTAGCATCTAGCGAGCAGTACTTC CSAGGLASSEQYF
TRBJ2-5 NA NA TRBV3-1 TGTGCCAGCAGCCAAGATGTAGGAATAAATTCAGGAGAGCAGTACTTC CASSQDVGINSGEQYF
TRBJ2-7 NA TRBD1 TRBV25-1 TGTGCCAGCAGTGAGGGACAGGCCCTCTACGAGCAGTACTTC CASSEGQALYEQYF
TRBJ1-1 once TRBD1 TRBV15 TGTGCCACCAGCAGAACGCGACAGGGACTCACTGAAGCTTTCTTT CATSRTRQGLTEAFF
TRBJ2-7 NA TRBD2 TRBV7-2 TGTGCCAGCAGCTCGGGACTAGGGTTCTACGAGCAGTACTTC CASSSGLGFYEQYF
TRBJ2-7 few TRBD2 TRBV25-1 TGTGCCAGCAGTGACCCCTCCCTAGCGGGAGCCTACGAGCAGTACTTC CASSDPSLAGAYEQYF
TRBJ2-7 few NA TRBV27 TGTGCCAGCAGCCCCCGACAGGCCTACGAGCAGTACTTC CASSPRQAYEQYF
TRBJ2-2 NA TRBD1 TRBV5-1 TGCGCCAGCAGCACGCCCGGACAGGGGGTGTCCGGGGAGCTGTTTTTT CASSTPGQGVSGELFF
TRBJ2-7 once TRBD1 TRBV20-1 TGCAGTGCCGGAGCGACAGGGCTTTACGAGCAGTACTTC CSAGATGLYEQYF
TRBJ2-1 few TRBD1 TRBV6-5 TGTGCCAGCAAAAGGGGACAGGGGACCTACAATGAGCAGTTCTTC CASKRGQGTYNEQFF
TRBJ1-6 NA TRBD1 TRBV10-3 TGTGCCATCAAATTGGACAGGGAAAACTCACCCCTCCACTTT CAIKLDRENSPLHF
TRBJ1-6 NA NA TRBV12-3/TRBV12-4 TGTGCCAGCAGCCCGTCCGACGGGAGATCACCCCTCCACTTT CASSPSDGRSPLHF
TRBJ2-1 few NA TRBV20-1 TGCAGTGCTAGACCCCCCGTGGTGCGGACAGCCAATTACAATGAGCAGTTCTTC CSARPPVVRTANYNEQFF
TRBJ2-7 NA TRBD1 TRBV29-1 TGCAGCGTTAGTGGACAGGTTCACTCCTACGAGCAGTACTTC CSVSGQVHSYEQYF
TRBJ2-7 NA NA TRBV27 TGTGCCAGCGGGCTAGCTGGTAATTCGGGCGAGCAGTACTTC CASGLAGNSGEQYF
TRBJ2-7 NA NA TRBV3-1 TGTGCCAGCGCCATGGGATACGAGCAGTACTTC CASAMGYEQYF
TRBJ1-4 NA NA TRBV6-1 TGTGCCAGCAGTGAATACCCAGGGACCCCCTTTACTAATGAAAAACTGTTTTTT CASSEYPGTPFTNEKLFF
TRBJ2-4 NA TRBD2 TRBV29-1 TGCAGCGTTCTTAAGGGGACTAGCGGGGTAGCCAAAAACATTCAGTACTTC CSVLKGTSGVAKNIQYF
TRBJ2-3 few TRBD2 TRBV25-1 TGTGCCAGCAGTGGCATCCCAGCGGGAGGGATGGACAGATACGCGTATTTT CASSGIPAGGMDRYAYF
TRBJ1-1 NA NA TRBV7-6 TGTGCCAGCAGCTTAGACGGCAGAAACACGAACACTGAAGCTTTCTTT CASSLDGRNTNTEAFF
TRBJ1-1 NA NA TRBV5-5 TGTGCCAGCAGCCCAACATGGCCGAACACTGAAGCTTTCTTT CASSPTWPNTEAFF
TRBJ2-4 few NA TRBV7-3 TGTGCCAGCAGCCCACAAGCGGGAGCCAAAAACATTCAGTACTTC CASSPQAGAKNIQYF
TRBJ2-1 few TRBD2 TRBV28 TGTGCCAGCAGTCAACGACTAGCAGTCGATGAGCAGTTCTTC CASSQRLAVDEQFF
TRBJ2-1 few TRBD1 TRBV7-9 TGTGCCAGCAGCCCCAACAGGGGACCCTACAATGAGCAGTTCTTC CASSPNRGPYNEQFF
TRBJ1-6 NA NA TRBV27 TGTGCCAGCAGCTCAGGAGGGGGAGGGTATAATTCACCCCTCCACTTT CASSSGGGGYNSPLHF
TRBJ2-1 few TRBD2 TRBV20-1 TGCAGTGCTGAGAGCGGGAGGGCCGATGAGCAGTTCTTC CSAESGRADEQFF
TRBJ2-1 NA TRBD2 TRBV5-1 TGCGCCAGCAGCTTGGGCGGGACTAGCGCAAACAATGAGCAGTTCTTC CASSLGGTSANNEQFF
TRBJ1-2 NA TRBD1 TRBV12-3/TRBV12-4 TGTGCCAGCAGCTCTCTGGGGACAGGGGGTGGCTACACCTTC CASSSLGTGGGYTF
TRBJ2-7 NA TRBD1 TRBV5-1 TGCGCCAGCAGCTGGGGGGACAGGGCCCCCTACGAGCAGTACTTC CASSWGDRAPYEQYF
TRBJ2-7 few TRBD1 TRBV29-1 TGCAGCGTCTGGACAGGGCAGACCTACGAGCAGTACTTC CSVWTGQTYEQYF
TRBJ1-4 NA NA TRBV4-1 TGCGCCAGCAGCCAGACCAACTTGGGAAAACTGTTTTTT CASSQTNLGKLFF